These 16 T cell receptor beta chains share one sample of origin, sequenced in a study of post-analysis software for immune sequencing data. Unique molecular identifiers were built into the TCR beta cDNA libraries. Each CDR3 protein is one row after TCRdb ran MiXCR on the PCR reads. The sample gives some 160,000 distinct CDR3 sequences, under 40% of which show up once; under 30% is in the top ten. The sample here was blood, taken after autologous hematopoietic stem cell transplantation. All receptors derive from a girl aged 5-17 years with multiple sclerosis.

This clonotype was observed a few times. The chain is built from TRBV9 and TRBJ2-1; 9 bases map to TRBD2. The length of the CDR3 is 19 residues. CDR1 is SGDLS, CDR2 YYNGEE, per germline. Losses at the gene ends were 0 bases for V and 5 bases for J; bases not matched to a gene: 15. For the CDR3, the DNA is TGTGCCAGCAGCGTAGCTGAGGCATGGGCGGGAGGGCCCAACAATGAGCAGTTCTTC. This codes for CASSVAEAWAGGPNNEQFF. Full variable domain (remainder filled in from reference TRBV9 and TRBJ2-1): DSGVTQTPKHLITATGQRVTLRCSPRSGDLSVYWYQQSLDQGLQFLIQYYNGEERAKGNILERFSAQQFPDLHSELNLSSLELGDSALYFCASSVAEAWAGGPNNEQFFGPGTRLTVL.

This clonotype was detected a few times. V is TRBV7-2 and J is TRBJ2-5, with 10 bases fitting TRBD1. V lost 8 bases and J lost 3; bases outside the gene matches: 9. Germline V gene lookup returns CDR1 SGHTA and CDR2 FQGNSA. The CDR3 consists of 15 residues. The CDR3 nucleotides are TGTGCCAGCTCTTATGACAGGGGGCGTAAAGAGACCCAGTACTTC. Its protein product is CASSYDRGRKETQYF.

Regarding this clonotype: One end of the junction fails to match germline, which may point to a read error. The rearrangement uses TRBV10-1 and TRBJ2-3, with D unclear. This CDR3 region has 13 residues. The germline gives CDR1 WNHNN, CDR2 SYGVQD (reference sequence). This CDR3 is CASSGLVSDTRYF. CDR3 in DNA: TGCGCCAGCAGTGGTTTAGTTTCAGATACGCGGTATTTT.

Only a few counts were recorded for this clonotype. The V and J genes are TRBV30 and TRBJ1-5; D unclear. V was trimmed by 0 bases and J by 6 bases, leaving 9 bases between them. CDR1 GTSNPN and CDR2 SVGIG come from the germline V gene (reference sequence). The CDR3 is 13 residues long. CDR3 sequence (DNA): TGTGCCTGGAGTGTGAGTTTGGGTCAGCCCCAGCATTTT. Protein sequence: CAWSVSLGQPQHF.

Ten or more counts support this clonotype. The chain employs TRBV12-3 or TRBV12-4 and TRBJ1-2, with unresolved D. The CDR3 has 12 amino acids. Trimming stripped 3 bases from V and 8 bases from J, with 10 bases between. CDR3 coding DNA: TGTGCCAGCAGTTTCGGACGTCGCGGCTACACCTTC. Residues: CASSFGRRGYTF.

V and J are TRBV20-1 and TRBJ2-3; D perhaps matches TRBD2 (6 bases). V lost 1 base and J lost 2, with 7 bases in between. The V gene's germline CDR1 is DFQATT and CDR2 SNEGSKA (reference sequence). The CDR3 loop spans 13 amino acids. For the CDR3, the DNA is TGCAGTGCTAGAGCGGGGGTCACAGATACGCAGTATTTT. This gives the protein CSARAGVTDTQYF.

Only a few counts were recorded for this clonotype. This rearrangement joins TRBV29-1 to TRBJ2-5; D not resolved. Germline values: CDR1 SQVTM, CDR2 ANQGSEA. With 3 bases removed from V and 3 bases from J, the gap between germline ends came to 8 bases. The CDR3 runs to 12 residues. CDR3 protein: CSVEGFEETQYF. CDR3 in DNA: TGCAGCGTTGAGGGGTTTGAAGAGACCCAGTACTTC.

This clonotype was counted a few times. J is TRBJ2-5 and V is TRBV15; 7 bases are shared with TRBD2. Judging by the DNA end, TRBJ2-7 fits better; the J call may be wrong. Germline loops: CDR1 LNHNV, CDR2 YYDKDF (reference sequence). This CDR3 comprises 13 residues. CDR3: CATRTSSTYEQYF. The CDR3 nucleotides read TGTGCCACCAGGACTAGCTCGACCTACGAGCAGTACTTC.

The genes are TRBV6-1 and TRBJ1-5; TRBD1 matches at 8 bases. CDR1 MNHNS and CDR2 SASEGT come from the germline V gene. V shed 5 bases and J 1 base; nucleotides not matched to a gene: 4. This CDR3 spans 15 amino acids. For the CDR3, the DNA is TGTGCCAGCAGTATCCGACAGGGGAGCAATCAGCCCCAGCATTTT. Protein product: CASSIRQGSNQPQHF.

The V and J genes are TRBV19 and TRBJ1-2; D may be TRBD1 (5 bases). This CDR3 spans 12 amino acids. Germline V gene sequence: CDR1 LNHDA, CDR2 SQIVND (reference sequence). Trimming stripped 5 bases from V and 5 bases from J, with 9 bases between. CDR3 DNA: TGTGCCAGTAGTCCCCAGGGTTATGGCTACACCTTC. Its protein product is CASSPQGYGYTF.

This clonotype was observed a few times. The chain carries TRBV28 and TRBJ2-3; D gene ambiguous. This CDR3 region has 14 residues. Germline lookup yields CDR1 MDHEN and CDR2 SYDVKM. V dropped 6 bases and J dropped 1 base, with 11 bases sitting between them. The CDR3 sequence is CASSQPSGTDTQYF. Written as DNA, the CDR3 is TGTGCCAGCAGCCAACCGTCGGGCACAGATACGCAGTATTTT.

The chain couples TRBV20-1 to TRBJ2-7, with a weak D call TRBD2 (5 bases). Trimming removed 3 bases from V and 5 bases from J, with 23 bases in between. The CDR3 totals 16 residues. CDR1 DFQATT and CDR2 SNEGSKA come from the germline V gene (reference sequence). Written as DNA, the CDR3 is TGCAGTGCTAGGGGCGTGGGTGAGGGAAGCCCCCACGAGCAGTACTTC. Translation: CSARGVGEGSPHEQYF.

This sequence joins TRBV13 and TRBJ2-1, with 8 nucleotides matching TRBD2. CDR3 length equals 14 residues. Germline CDR1 PRHDT, CDR2 FYEKMQ (reference sequence). Trimming cost V 4 bases and J 15 bases; bases outside gene matches: 14. The CDR3 DNA sequence: TGTGCCAGCAGCTATTCGCCCCAAGCGGGAGTTTGGTTCTTC. This translates into CASSYSPQAGVWFF.

This clonotype has only a few counts. The chain combines TRBV5-5 with TRBJ1-1; the D gene is possibly TRBD1 (6 bases). The germline gives CDR1 SGHKS, CDR2 YYEKEE (reference sequence). The CDR3 has 14 amino acids. Trimming shortened V by 4 bases and J by 10 bases, and 20 bases separated the two germline ends. The CDR3 region has the DNA TGTGCCAGCAGCCCAGGGGCGGGCTTAAGTTCAGCTTTCTTT. Amino acids: CASSPGAGLSSAFF.

This clonotype was observed many times. The chain recombines TRBV11-2 with TRBJ2-7; 8 nucleotides agree with TRBD1. This CDR3 is 15 amino acids long. Germline CDR1 SGHAT, CDR2 FQNNGV. With 5 bases clipped from V and 2 bases from J, the junction kept 8 bases outside the gene matches. The CDR3 coding sequence is TGTGCCAGCAGCCTAAGACAGGGGTCCACCTACGAGCAGTACTTC. Amino acids: CASSLRQGSTYEQYF.

The chain combines TRBV15 with TRBJ2-7, with D uncertain. Germline lookup yields CDR1 LNHNV and CDR2 YYDKDF (reference sequence). The CDR3 is 14 residues long. V lost 0 bases and J 3 bases, leaving 9 bases between the germline ends. CDR3 sequence reads: CATSRDRKSYEQYF. CDR3 nucleotides: TGTGCCACCAGCAGAGATCGAAAGAGCTACGAGCAGTACTTC. The whole variable domain, filled in from reference TRBV15 and TRBJ2-7, reads DAMVIQNPRYQVTQFGKPVTLSCSQTLNHNVMYWYQQKSSQAPKLLFHYYDKDFNNEADTPDNFQSRRPNTSFCFLDIRSPGLGDTAMYLCATSRDRKSYEQYFGPGTRLTVT.